At least ten counts were recorded for the clone carrying this TCR beta chain. Its antigen is not known. The data were obtained in a study of CD8 T cells in ankylosing spondylitis. Study-level results: Disease-linked clones proved CD8+ and comparatively uncommon in peripheral blood.

Trimming cost V 5 bases and J 8 bases; bases outside gene matches: 7. Germline-derived CDR1 and CDR2 are DFQATT and SNEGSKA (reference sequence). The CDR3 sequence is 13 residues long. Molecular-barcoded quantitative 5'-RACE produced these TCR beta libraries. From the 5' RACE reads, TCRdb called clonotypes with MiXCR, one entry per CDR3 protein. The profile shows just under 95,000 distinct CDR3 sequences, 8.8% of them singletons. This rearrangement joins TRBV20-1 to TRBJ1-5; 9 positions agree with TRBD1. The specimen sequenced was blood, either unsorted or a sorted T cell fraction (not recorded which). This TCR came from a male donor with ankylosing spondylitis or in good health (not recorded which). CDR3 nucleotide sequence: TGCAGTGCTCCAAACAGGGGGCTAGAGCCCCAGCATTTT. Translated, it gives CSAPNRGLEPQHF.